What follows are 13 T cell receptor beta chains derived from one specimen sequenced in a study of metastatic and nonmetastatic thyroid tumors. No treatment of any kind had been given to any patient before thyroid surgery. TCRdb reanalyzed the PCR reads with MiXCR. The sample consists of 30,000 to 40,000 clones, about 18% of them appearing once. Input material: blood. These receptors came from a male donor with papillary thyroid cancer or a benign thyroid nodule (not recorded which). Some clones in this sample may be carry-over from other donors' samples.

This clone was counted ten times or more. A much larger clone lies one base from this, so it may be a read error. The identical CDR3 is also encoded by other nucleotide sequences in the sample. The chain uses TRBV11-2 and TRBJ1-5; maybe TRBD1 (5 bases). The germline V gene encodes CDR1 SGHAT and CDR2 FQNNGV. The CDR3 has 17 residues. CDR3 bases: TGTGCTAGCAGCCCCCCATGGCCCACAGGAAGCAATCAGCCCCAGCATTTT. Amino acid sequence: CASSPPWPTGSNQPQHF.

This clone showed up many times. This chain joins TRBV4-1 and TRBJ1-5; TRBD1 agrees at 8 bases. V dropped 2 bases and J dropped 4; count of bases not matched to a gene: 7. The CDR3 contains 16 residues. CDR1 and CDR2 from the germline V gene are MGHRA and YSYEKL. In DNA form, the CDR3 reads TGCGCCAGCAGCCAAAAGACAGGGGTAGGTAATCAGCCCCAGCATTTT. Residues: CASSQKTGVGNQPQHF.

This clone was picked up a small number of times. This may be a read error: a much more frequent sequence differs by one nucleotide. As the CDR3 is not closed by the conserved phenylalanine or tryptophan, this likely results from a read error. The chain carries TRBV29-1 and TRBJ1-2; D gene uncertain. Germline values: CDR1 SQVTM, CDR2 ANQGSEA. The CDR3 spans 12 residues. V was pared by 4 bases and J by 8 bases, with 14 bases between. As DNA, the CDR3 is TGCAGCGTTGGCGTCGGCCTCGGGGGCTACACCTTA. This codes for CSVGVGLGGYTL.

This clone has a handful of counts. V is TRBV19 and J is TRBJ1-5; 9 bases map to TRBD1. Germline-derived CDR1 and CDR2 are LNHDA and SQIVND (reference sequence). With 6 bases clipped from V and 12 bases from J, the junction kept 9 bases outside the gene matches. CDR3 length equals 13 residues. Here the CDR3 DNA reads TGTGCCAGTAGCTCGATACAGGGGGCCAACCAGCATTTT. Translation: CASSSIQGANQHF.

This clone occurred many times. The same CDR3 is also encoded by other DNA sequences in this sample. This chain connects TRBV19 to TRBJ2-6; no clear D gene. Between the trimmed V and J ends, which lost 5 bases and 0 bases, there was a span of 8 bases. The CDR3 is 15 residues long. Germline lookup yields CDR1 LNHDA and CDR2 SQIVND (reference sequence). CDR3 sequence reads: CASSGKSSGANVLTF. CDR3 in DNA: TGTGCCAGTAGTGGCAAGAGCTCTGGGGCCAACGTCCTGACTTTC.

This chain joins TRBV11-3 and TRBJ2-7; D remains unclear. The CDR3 spans 14 residues. Germline V lookup: CDR1 SGHNT, CDR2 YENEEA. Trimming stripped 0 bases from V and 3 bases from J, with 9 bases between. DNA for the CDR3: TGTGCCAGCAGCTTAGAACCAAATTTCTACGAGCAGTACTTC. It codes for CASSLEPNFYEQYF. The entire variable domain, with the rest obtained from reference TRBV11-3 and TRBJ2-7, is as follows: EAGVVQSPRYKIIEKKQPVAFWCNPISGHNTLYWYLQNLGQGPELLIRYENEEAVDDSQLPKDRFSAERLKGVDSTLKIQPAELGDSAVYLCASSLEPNFYEQYFGPGTRLTVT.

This clone occurred many times. Just one base apart from a much larger clone, this may be a read error. The chain employs TRBV28 and TRBJ2-7, with D tentatively TRBD2 (6 bases). V lost 11 bases to trimming and J lost 2 bases, with 16 bases between them. Germline-derived CDR1 and CDR2 are MDHEN and SYDVKM. This CDR3 comprises 13 residues. The CDR3 nucleotides read TGTGCCGGCACCACCGGGGGTGCCTACGAGCAGTACTTC. Amino acid sequence: CAGTTGGAYEQYF.

By sample fraction, this clone is medium-sized. The genes are TRBV28 and TRBJ1-2, with D unresolved. The CDR3 has 14 residues. With 4 bases removed from V and 2 bases from J, the gap between germline ends came to 11 bases. Looked up from germline, CDR1 is MDHEN and CDR2 is SYDVKM. The chain's CDR3 is CASSSLGENYGYTF. The CDR3 bases are TGTGCCAGCAGTTCACTGGGCGAAAACTATGGCTACACCTTC.

This chain connects TRBV5-1 to TRBJ1-2, with 7 bases fitting TRBD1. Germline CDR1 is SGHRS and CDR2 is YFSETQ. Unmatched junction bases numbered 13, after V lost 4 bases and J lost 7 bases. The CDR3 is made up of 15 amino acids. CDR3 amino acids: CASSTTTTGVRGYTF. The CDR3 DNA sequence: TGCGCCAGCAGCACGACGACCACAGGGGTACGTGGCTACACCTTC.

This clone has only a few counts. V usage is TRBV7-3 and J usage is TRBJ2-2; D is uncertain. This CDR3 is built from 13 residues. With 5 bases removed from V and 4 bases from J, the gap between germline ends came to 8 bases. Germline CDR1 is SGHTA and CDR2 is FQGTGA. The CDR3 sequence: CASSPTPTGELFF. Here the CDR3 DNA reads TGTGCCAGCAGCCCGACTCCCACCGGGGAGCTGTTTTTT.

In its sample, this clone was seen a few times. This CDR3 is CASDTADSNQPQHF. Written as DNA, the CDR3 is TGTGCCTCAGATACAGCCGATAGCAATCAGCCCCAGCATTTT. The chain is built from TRBV10-3 and TRBJ1-5; no clear D. Per germline, CDR1 ENHRY and CDR2 SYGVKD. The length of the CDR3 is 14 residues. V was pared by 11 bases and J by 0 bases, with 14 bases between.

This clone was seen at least ten times. V is TRBV27 and J is TRBJ2-1; TRBD1 might be the D (6 bases). Germline values: CDR1 MNHEY, CDR2 SMNVEV (reference sequence). This CDR3 is 15 amino acids long. V lost 6 bases, J lost 0 bases, and 12 bases lay in between. The CDR3 sequence: CASRGAVRSYNEQFF. CDR3 nucleotide sequence: TGTGCCAGCAGGGGGGCAGTTCGCTCCTACAATGAGCAGTTCTTC.

This clone showed up many times. The chain combines TRBV5-4 with TRBJ1-1, with 7 positions matching TRBD1. The CDR3 loop spans 15 amino acids. Germline V gene sequence: CDR1 SGHNT, CDR2 YYREEE (reference sequence). V lost 4 bases and J lost 2; bases outside the gene matches: 8. In nucleotides, the CDR3 is TGTGCCAGCAGCCCCGTGGCAGGGGGTAACACTGAAGCTTTCTTT. Translating gives CASSPVAGGNTEAFF.